A selection of T cell receptor beta chains follows, all from one sample in a study of blood T cells in healthy people across ages. TCRdb recomputed calls from the 5' RACE reads with MiXCR, one row per CDR3 protein. The sample has about 700,000 distinct CDR3 sequences, roughly 32% seen once. The source material was blood. Receptor source: a woman over 75 in good health. The CDR3 runs from the conserved cysteine through the conserved F or W. Fields, in order: clone size, D gene, V gene, J gene, CDR3 DNA, CDR3 protein. D genes are given only for firm matches. Clone size is given for some rows only: seen once, a few or many times, or a class if the clone is expanded.

many	NA	TRBV20-1	TRBJ1-2	TGCAGTGCTAGAACAGGCGTGTCCTATGGCTACACCTTC	CSARTGVSYGYTF
NA	TRBD2	TRBV7-8	TRBJ2-3	TGTGCCAGCAGCCCCTTCCGGGGGGACACAGATACGCAGTATTTT	CASSPFRGDTDTQYF
NA	TRBD2	TRBV6-1	TRBJ2-1	TGTGCCAGCAGAGAGAGGACTAGCGGGGCCTACAATGAGCAGTTCTTC	CASRERTSGAYNEQFF
few	NA	TRBV5-1	TRBJ1-2	TGCGCCAGCAGCGAGACCCGGGGCCAAGGAGGCTACACCTTC	CASSETRGQGGYTF
many	NA	TRBV30	TRBJ2-7	TGTGCCTGGAGTGCAACAGGGAGGGGCTCCTACGAGCAGTACTTC	CAWSATGRGSYEQYF
NA	NA	TRBV7-2	TRBJ2-7	TGTGCCAGCAGCTTAACACAGGCATCCTACGAGCAGTACTTC	CASSLTQASYEQYF
many	NA	TRBV28	TRBJ1-2	TGTGCCAGCAGCATCACCACTTATGGCTACACCTTC	CASSITTYGYTF
many	NA	TRBV9	TRBJ1-2	TGTGCCAGCAGCGTAGATGGGGGGCGGGACTATGGCTACACCTTC	CASSVDGGRDYGYTF
NA	NA	TRBV28	TRBJ2-2	TGTGCCAGCAGTTTTTGGGGGACGGGAAACACCGGGGAGCTGTTTTTT	CASSFWGTGNTGELFF
few	TRBD1	TRBV20-1	TRBJ2-7	TGCAGTGCTTCGACAGGGTTCGATGAGCAGTACTTC	CSASTGFDEQYF
few	TRBD1	TRBV2	TRBJ2-6	TGTGCCTCCGGGACAGGGCTCTCTGGGGCCAACGTCCTGACTTTC	CASGTGLSGANVLTF
many	NA	TRBV6-6	TRBJ2-7	TGTGCCAGCAGAACCCGGGGTACGCTCTCCGAGCAGTACTTC	CASRTRGTLSEQYF
few	NA	TRBV5-1	TRBJ1-5	TGCGCCAGCAGCTTGGGTTACAGGGAAGGCAATCAGCCCCAGCATTTT	CASSLGYREGNQPQHF
many	NA	TRBV6-5	TRBJ1-1	TGTGCCAGCGGAAAATGGAATAGGGGGGGGACTGAAGCTTTCTTT	CASGKWNRGGTEAFF
few	NA	TRBV15	TRBJ1-2	TGTGCCACCAGCAGGCTCACGGTCCTAAGCTACACCTTC	CATSRLTVLSYTF
NA	TRBD1	TRBV28	TRBJ1-5	TGTGCCACCTCGGGGACAGGGAATCAGCCCCAGCATTTT	CATSGTGNQPQHF
many	NA	TRBV5-6	TRBJ2-7	TGTGCCAGCAGCTTTATTCCCCGGGACGAGCAGTACTTC	CASSFIPRDEQYF